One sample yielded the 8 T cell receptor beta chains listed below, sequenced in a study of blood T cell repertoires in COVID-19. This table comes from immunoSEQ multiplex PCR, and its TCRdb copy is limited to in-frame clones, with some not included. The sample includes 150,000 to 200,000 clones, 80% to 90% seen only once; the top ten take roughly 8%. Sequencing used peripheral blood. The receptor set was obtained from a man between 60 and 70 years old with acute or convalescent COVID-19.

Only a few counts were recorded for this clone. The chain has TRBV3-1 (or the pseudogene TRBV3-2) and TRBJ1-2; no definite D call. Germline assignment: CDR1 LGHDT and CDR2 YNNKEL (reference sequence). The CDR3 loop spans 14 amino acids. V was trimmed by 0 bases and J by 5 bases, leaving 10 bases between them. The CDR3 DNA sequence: TGTGCCAGCAGCCAAGATTGGGCAGGTTATGGCTACACCTTC. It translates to CASSQDWAGYGYTF.

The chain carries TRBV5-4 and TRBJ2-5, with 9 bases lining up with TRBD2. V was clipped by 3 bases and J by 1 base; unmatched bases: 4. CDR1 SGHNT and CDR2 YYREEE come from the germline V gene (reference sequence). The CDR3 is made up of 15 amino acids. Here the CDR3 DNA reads TGTGCCAGCAGCTCCGCGACTAGCGGCCAAGAGACCCAGTACTTC. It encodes CASSSATSGQETQYF.

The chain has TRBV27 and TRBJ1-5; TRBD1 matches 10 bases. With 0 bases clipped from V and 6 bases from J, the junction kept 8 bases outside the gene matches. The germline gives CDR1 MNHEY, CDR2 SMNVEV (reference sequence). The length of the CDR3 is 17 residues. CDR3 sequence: CASSLSAGQGFRQPQHF. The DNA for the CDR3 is TGTGCCAGCAGTTTATCAGCGGGACAGGGGTTTCGTCAGCCCCAGCATTTT.

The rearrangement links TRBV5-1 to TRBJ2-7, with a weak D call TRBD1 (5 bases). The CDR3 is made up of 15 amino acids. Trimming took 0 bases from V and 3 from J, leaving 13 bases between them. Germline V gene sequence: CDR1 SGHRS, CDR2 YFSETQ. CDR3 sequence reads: CASSLVQGFVYEQYF. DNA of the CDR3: TGCGCCAGCAGCTTGGTGCAGGGCTTTGTCTACGAGCAGTACTTC.

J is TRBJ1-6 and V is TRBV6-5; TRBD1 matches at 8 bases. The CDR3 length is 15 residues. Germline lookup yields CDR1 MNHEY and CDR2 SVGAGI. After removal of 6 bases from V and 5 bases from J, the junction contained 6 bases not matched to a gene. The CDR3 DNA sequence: TGTGCCAGCAGCCGACAGGGGCTCGATAATTCACCCCTCCACTTT. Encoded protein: CASSRQGLDNSPLHF.

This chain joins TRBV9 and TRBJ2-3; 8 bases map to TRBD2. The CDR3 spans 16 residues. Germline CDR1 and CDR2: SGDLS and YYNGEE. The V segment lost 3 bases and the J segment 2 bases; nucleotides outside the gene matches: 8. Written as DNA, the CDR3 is TGTGCCAGCAGCGGAAAGATTAGCGGGAACACAGATACGCAGTATTTT. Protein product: CASSGKISGNTDTQYF.

CDR3 bases: TGTGCCAGCAGCGCCTCCTTACAGGGCTCTGGAAACACCATATATTTT. This gives the protein CASSASLQGSGNTIYF. The gene calls are TRBV9 and TRBJ1-3; a possible D gene is TRBD1 (6 bases). Germline-derived CDR1 and CDR2 are SGDLS and YYNGEE. This CDR3 region has 16 residues. V gave up 3 bases and J gave up 0 bases, with 13 bases separating them.

The CDR3 region is CATSDTGSSGNTIYF. The CDR3 DNA reads as TGTGCCACCAGTGACACAGGAAGCTCTGGAAACACCATATATTTT. V and J are TRBV24-1 and TRBJ1-3; a weak D match, TRBD1 (5 bases). CDR1 is KGHDR, CDR2 SFDVKD, per germline. The CDR3 totals 15 residues. Trimming left V 4 bases short and J 0 bases short, with 9 bases between.